The clone carrying this T cell receptor beta chain was counted a single time. One end of the junction fails to match germline, which may point to a read error. The data were obtained in a study of control samples from healthy donors and cancer patients. Sequencing was performed with immunoSEQ multiplex PCR; in TCRdb, only in-frame clones are kept and a portion is missing. The repertoire holds about 130,000 clones, with 92% as singletons. This CDR3 has 10 residues. The TCR comes from a woman in her forties or fifties in good health. The V and J genes are TRBV12-3 or TRBV12-4 and TRBJ1-1; no firm D call. Sequencing was carried out using blood. CDR3 DNA: TGTGCCAGCATCCTTCCCGCCCACCGTTTT. Its protein product is CASILPAHRF.